This TCR beta chain was captured in a study of blood T cell repertoires in COVID-19. Overall study context: Both acute and convalescent COVID-19 samples were obtained from the United States, Italy and Spain.

Living in under 30 US areas, the participants were between roughly 18 and 89 years of age. The table came from immunoSEQ multiplex PCR; TCRdb's copy has only in-frame clones and leaves some out. The sample shows 150,000 to 200,000 clones, under 80% of them seen only once. This CDR3 is 15 amino acids long. Germline V gene sequence: CDR1 LNHDA, CDR2 SQIVND (reference sequence). J was trimmed by 2 bases and V by 3 bases; bases with no gene match: 5. This clonotype originated in a woman in her 50s with acute COVID-19. The chain combines TRBV19 with TRBJ2-5, with TRBD1 identical over 8 bases. Sequencing was performed on PBMCs or T cells enriched from blood (not recorded which). This chain's CDR3 is CASSIDRGRQETQYF. The CDR3 nucleotides read TGTGCCAGTAGTATCGACAGGGGACGGCAAGAGACCCAGTACTTC.